Sequencing of this TCR beta chain was carried out in a study of technical replicates of blood from several donors. Germline V gene data show CDR1 as SGDLS and CDR2 as YYNGEE. CDR3 size: 15 residues. The V and J ends lost 0 bases and 3 bases, in that order; junction bases with no gene match: 4. This table comes from immunoSEQ multiplex PCR, and its TCRdb copy is limited to in-frame clones, with some not included. The sample holds about 82,000 clones, just over 95% seen once. The TCR originated in a human donor in good health. The chain carries TRBV9 and TRBJ1-1; 8 bases line up with TRBD1. The sequencing sample was made of T cells isolated from PBMCs. The DNA of the CDR3 is TGTGCCAGCAGCGTAGTAGGGACAGGATACACTGAAGCTTTCTTT. Its protein product is CASSVVGTGYTEAFF.